The clone carrying this T cell receptor (beta chain) was observed a handful of times. Its antigen is undetermined. This specimen comes from a study of T cells after yellow fever vaccination. Germline values: CDR1 SGHTA, CDR2 FQGTGA. This CDR3 region has 14 residues. V was shortened by 5 bases and J by 0 bases, with 10 bases between the two germline ends. Notes on the study in general: Booster sampling recovered most clones from primary vaccination (less than 97% CD4, around 90% CD8).

The 5'RACE template-switching step produced TCR cDNA and added a universal primer site and UMIs. TCRdb re-analysed the 5' RACE reads in MiXCR, keeping a single row per CDR3 protein. The sample includes roughly 79,000 distinct CDR3 sequences, 7.3% seen only once; the top ten take approximately 30%. The sequence was obtained from a man younger than 35 who received the YFV17D yellow fever vaccine. The chain recombines TRBV7-3 with TRBJ1-1; possible D gene TRBD1, 6 bases. The source was CD8+ T cells sorted from PBMCs, collected 9 to 10 days after the first yellow fever vaccination. The CDR3 DNA is TGTGCCAGCAGCCTGGACAGCATGAACACTGAAGCTTTCTTT. Translated: CASSLDSMNTEAFF.